The entry below gives a single T cell receptor (beta chain) sequence along with its context. This sample is drawn from a study of T cell changes during pregnancy in multiple sclerosis. Clones were sequenced by immunoSEQ multiplex PCR, and TCRdb holds only the in-frame ones, with some missing. This sample has more than 65,000 clones; around 90% occur once, and the top ten carry about 0.45%. The V segment lost 1 base and the J segment 4 bases; nucleotides outside the gene matches: 4. The V gene's germline CDR1 is SGHAT and CDR2 FQNNGV. The CDR3 runs 15 residues. The sequence was collected from a female donor with multiple sclerosis, enrolled in a pregnancy study. The sequencing used CD4+ T cells from peripheral blood mononuclear cells, collected before pregnancy. This chain uses TRBV11-2 with TRBJ2-5; 9 bases align to TRBD1. This chain's CDR3 is CASSLGTGGGETQYF. CDR3 in DNA: TGTGCCAGCAGCTTAGGTACAGGGGGCGGAGAGACCCAGTACTTC.